The clone carrying this T cell receptor beta chain was seen repeatedly, ten times or more. Its antigen is undetermined. V was clipped by 7 bases and J by 3 bases, with 13 bases between them. The CDR3 contains 13 residues. CDR1 is MDHEN and CDR2 is SYDVKM in the germline V gene. Breast cancer patients provided tissue from their axillary draining lymph nodes. TCRdb re-called the multiplex PCR reads through MiXCR, storing one row per CDR3 protein. Among 150,000 to 200,000 distinct CDR3 sequences listed, about 33% were seen once. The data belong to a study of breast tumors, draining lymph nodes, adjacent tissues. Regarding the study as a whole: The lymph node origin of tumor T cells was framed as consistent with a hypothesis, not demonstrated.

The receptor was isolated from a female donor with breast cancer. Some clones in this sample may be carry-over from other donors' samples. V usage is TRBV28 and J usage is TRBJ2-7; no firm D call. The sequenced material came from axillary lymph node tissue. CDR3 sequence reads: CASTKINGYEQYF. The CDR3 DNA reads TGTGCCAGCACGAAGATAAATGGCTACGAGCAGTACTTC.